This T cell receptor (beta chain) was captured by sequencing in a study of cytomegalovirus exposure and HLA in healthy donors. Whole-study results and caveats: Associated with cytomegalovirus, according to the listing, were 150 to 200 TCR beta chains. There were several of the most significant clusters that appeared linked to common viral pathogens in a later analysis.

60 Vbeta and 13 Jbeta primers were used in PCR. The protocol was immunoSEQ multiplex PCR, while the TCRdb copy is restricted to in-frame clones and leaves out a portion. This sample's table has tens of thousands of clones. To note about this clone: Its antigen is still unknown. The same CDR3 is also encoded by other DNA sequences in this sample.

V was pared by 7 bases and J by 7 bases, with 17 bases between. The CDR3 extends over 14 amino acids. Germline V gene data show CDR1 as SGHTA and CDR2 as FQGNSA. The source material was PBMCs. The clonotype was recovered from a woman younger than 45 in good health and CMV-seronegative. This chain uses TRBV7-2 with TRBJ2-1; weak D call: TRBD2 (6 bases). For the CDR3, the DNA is TGTGCCAGCACCCGTGCCCTGGGGGGTAATGAGCAGTTCTTC. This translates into CASTRALGGNEQFF.